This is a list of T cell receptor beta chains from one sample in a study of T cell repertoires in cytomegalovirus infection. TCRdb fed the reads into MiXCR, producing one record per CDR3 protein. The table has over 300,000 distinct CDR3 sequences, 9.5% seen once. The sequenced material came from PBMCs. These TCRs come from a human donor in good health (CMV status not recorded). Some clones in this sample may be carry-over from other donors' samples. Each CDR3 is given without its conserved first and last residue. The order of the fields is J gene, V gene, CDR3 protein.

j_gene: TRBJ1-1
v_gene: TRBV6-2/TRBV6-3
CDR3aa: ATRDRGITEAF

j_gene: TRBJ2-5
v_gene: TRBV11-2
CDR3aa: ASSLERVETQY

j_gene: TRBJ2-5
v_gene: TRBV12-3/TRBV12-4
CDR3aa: ASSLPGVETQY

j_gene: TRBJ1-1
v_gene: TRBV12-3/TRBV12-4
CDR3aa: ASRTGAITEAF

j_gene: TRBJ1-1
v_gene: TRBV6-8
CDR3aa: ASSPRGWGWNTEAF

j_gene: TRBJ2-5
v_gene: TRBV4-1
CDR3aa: ASSQEGGTSGFQETQY

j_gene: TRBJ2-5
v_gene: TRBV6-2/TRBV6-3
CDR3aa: ASGGLRRETQY

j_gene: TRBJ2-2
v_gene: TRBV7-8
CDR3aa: ASSLATSGWANTGELF

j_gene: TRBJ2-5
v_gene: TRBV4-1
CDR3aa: ASSQGPSRETQY

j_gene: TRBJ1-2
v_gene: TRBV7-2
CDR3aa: ASSLAPQGSYT

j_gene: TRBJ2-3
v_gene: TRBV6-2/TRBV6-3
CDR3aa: ASRWTGGVPDTQY

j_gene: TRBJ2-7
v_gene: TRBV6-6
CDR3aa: ASLSYRGTGGYEQY

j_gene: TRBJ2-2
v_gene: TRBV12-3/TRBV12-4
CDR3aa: ASSSPRGASTGELF

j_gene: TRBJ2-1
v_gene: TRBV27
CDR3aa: ASSARNEQF

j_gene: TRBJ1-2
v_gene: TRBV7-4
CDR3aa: ASSLVGNGGYT

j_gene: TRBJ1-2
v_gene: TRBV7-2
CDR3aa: ASSLALTANYGYT

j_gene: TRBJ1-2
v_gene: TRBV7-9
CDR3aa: ASRGPGTGGANYGYT

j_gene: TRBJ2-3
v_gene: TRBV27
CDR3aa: ASSLSLPQAGVTDTQY

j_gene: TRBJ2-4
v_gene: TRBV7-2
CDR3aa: ASSLELAGGNIQY

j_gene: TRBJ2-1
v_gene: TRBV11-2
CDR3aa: ASSLASAYNEQF

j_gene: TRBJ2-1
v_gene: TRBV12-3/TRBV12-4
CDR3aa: ASSDKGASGSSEQF

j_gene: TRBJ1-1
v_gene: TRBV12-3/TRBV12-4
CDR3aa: ASSGIGRNTEAF

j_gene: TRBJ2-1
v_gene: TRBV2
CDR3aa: ASLRDRKVGNEQF

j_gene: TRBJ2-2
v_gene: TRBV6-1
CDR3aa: ASSPTQHSHTGELF

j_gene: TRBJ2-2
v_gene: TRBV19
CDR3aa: ASSPGTVGELF

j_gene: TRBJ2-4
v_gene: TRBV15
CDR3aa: ATSSRTGGLLVKNIQY

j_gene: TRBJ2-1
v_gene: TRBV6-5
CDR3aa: ASSYEGALGADEQF

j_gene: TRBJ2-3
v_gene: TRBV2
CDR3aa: ASSVSPPGLAGPTDTQY

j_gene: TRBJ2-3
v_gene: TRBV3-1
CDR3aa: ASSHRGVADTQY

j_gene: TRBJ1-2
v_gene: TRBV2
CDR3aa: ASSGGNYGYT

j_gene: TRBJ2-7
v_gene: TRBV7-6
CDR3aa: ASSLGLNYEQY

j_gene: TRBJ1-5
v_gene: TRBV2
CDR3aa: ASSERRLGAGGEGQPQH

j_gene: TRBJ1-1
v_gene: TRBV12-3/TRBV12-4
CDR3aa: ASSLAENTEAF

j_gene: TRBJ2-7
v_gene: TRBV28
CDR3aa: ASTLLRQSYEQY

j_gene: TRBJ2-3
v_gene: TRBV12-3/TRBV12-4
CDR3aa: ASSLPSGGADTQY

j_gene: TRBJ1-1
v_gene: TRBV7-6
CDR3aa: ASSFWRGDFRNTEAF

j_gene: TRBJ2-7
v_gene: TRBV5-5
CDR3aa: ASSLLLLGAMDEQY

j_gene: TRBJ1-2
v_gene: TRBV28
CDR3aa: ASKAGVYGYT

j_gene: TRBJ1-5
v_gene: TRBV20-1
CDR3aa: SAGRVGIGNQPQH

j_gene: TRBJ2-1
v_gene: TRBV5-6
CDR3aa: ASALLGGRYNEQF

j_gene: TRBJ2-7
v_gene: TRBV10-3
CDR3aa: AISPRQGAYEQY

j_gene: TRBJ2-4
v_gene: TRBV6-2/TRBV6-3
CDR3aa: ASSSWLAGGLNIQY

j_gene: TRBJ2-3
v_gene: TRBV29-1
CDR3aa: SVEDRGLEGTDTQY

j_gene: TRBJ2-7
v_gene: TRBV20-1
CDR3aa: SAILSGGAYEQY

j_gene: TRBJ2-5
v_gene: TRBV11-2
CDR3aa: VSSRTPETQY

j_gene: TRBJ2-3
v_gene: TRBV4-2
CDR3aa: ASSQDQAQRGDTQY

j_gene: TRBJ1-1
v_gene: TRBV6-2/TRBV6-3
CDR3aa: ASTKPFGGTEAF

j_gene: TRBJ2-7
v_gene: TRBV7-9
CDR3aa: ASSPWGTRSYEQY

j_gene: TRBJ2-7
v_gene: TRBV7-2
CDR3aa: ASSGPGLRHYEQY

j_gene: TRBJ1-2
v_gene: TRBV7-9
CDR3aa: ASSLGGESGYT

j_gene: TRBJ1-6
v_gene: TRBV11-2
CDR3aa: ASSSIRERGSPLH

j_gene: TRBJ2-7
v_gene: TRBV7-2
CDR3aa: ASSLVGQSSYEQY

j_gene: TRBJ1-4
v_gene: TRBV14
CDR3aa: ASSQEIGVRNEKLF

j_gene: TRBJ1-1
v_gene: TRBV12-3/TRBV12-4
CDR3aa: ASSLRGGATEAF

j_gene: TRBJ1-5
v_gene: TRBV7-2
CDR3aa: ASSFGTPLNQPQH